The 27 T cell receptor beta chains below all came from one sample that was sequenced in a study of cytomegalovirus exposure and HLA in healthy donors. PCR employed 60 Vbeta and 13 Jbeta primers. Sequencing used immunoSEQ multiplex PCR; TCRdb keeps in-frame clones, though not all of them. The sample totals about 88,000 clones. Sequenced input: PBMCs. These receptors all stem from a girl aged 10-17 years in good health and CMV-seropositive.

The chain links TRBV9 to TRBJ2-3; no clear D gene. The germline V and J ends were trimmed by 0 bases and 3 bases, with 11 bases remaining between them. The CDR3 is 15 amino acids. CDR1 and CDR2 (germline): SGDLS, YYNGEE. CDR3 loop: CASSVARLITDTQYF. The CDR3 bases are TGTGCCAGCAGCGTAGCTCGACTGATTACAGATACGCAGTATTTT.

The rearrangement joins TRBV18 to TRBJ1-2; D uncertain. The length of the CDR3 is 13 residues. Germline V gene lookup returns CDR1 KGHSH and CDR2 LQKENI. Trimming left V 2 bases short and J 4 bases short, with 8 bases between. The CDR3 DNA reads as TGTGCCAGCTCACCAGGGGAGCCCTATGGCTACACCTTC. Translation gives CASSPGEPYGYTF. Variable domain in full (rest from reference TRBV18 and TRBJ1-2): NAGVMQNPRHLVRRRGQEARLRCSPMKGHSHVYWYRQLPEEGLKFMVYLQKENIIDESGMPKERFSAEFPKEGPSILRIQQVVRGDSAAYFCASSPGEPYGYTFGSGTRLTVV.

The gene calls are TRBV5-1 and TRBJ2-1; 11 nucleotides agree with TRBD1. The length of the CDR3 is 17 residues. V was pared by 3 bases and J by 0 bases, with 5 bases of the junction left unmatched. Germline V gene lookup returns CDR1 SGHRS and CDR2 YFSETQ. The CDR3, as DNA: TGCGCCAGCAGCTCGGGACAGGGGGTAAGCTCCTACAATGAGCAGTTCTTC. Translation: CASSSGQGVSSYNEQFF.

This sequence joins TRBV6-1 and TRBJ2-5; 10 bases are shared with TRBD2. The CDR3 contains 18 residues. CDR1 MNHNS and CDR2 SASEGT come from the germline V gene. The junction had 11 bases not matched to a gene; V was cut back by 3 bases and J by 1 base. The CDR3: CASSEKLAGGQLQETQYF. The DNA of the CDR3 is TGTGCCAGCAGTGAGAAATTAGCGGGGGGACAACTCCAAGAGACCCAGTACTTC.

V gene TRBV6-6 combines with J gene TRBJ2-7; tentatively, D is TRBD1 or TRBD2 (6 bases each). CDR1 is MNHNY, CDR2 SVGAGI, per germline (reference sequence). Trimming removed 6 bases at V and 11 bases at J, with 23 bases between. This CDR3 is 14 amino acids long. This CDR3 reads CASSEEEGTGREYV. The CDR3 DNA follows: TGTGCCAGCAGCGAAGAGGAGGGAACAGGGCGGGAGTACGTC.

The genes are TRBV5-1 and TRBJ2-5, with TRBD2 matching 7 bases. The V and J ends lost 1 base and 3 bases, in that order; junction bases with no gene match: 3. Germline CDR1 is SGHRS and CDR2 is YFSETQ. This CDR3 has 14 amino acids. The CDR3 is CASSLSGVEETQYF. CDR3 sequence (DNA): TGCGCCAGCAGCTTGAGCGGGGTGGAAGAGACCCAGTACTTC.

The chain has TRBV30 and TRBJ2-5; 7 positions match TRBD2. Germline assignment: CDR1 GTSNPN and CDR2 SVGIG (reference sequence). The CDR3 loop spans 13 amino acids. J was trimmed by 1 base and V by 8 bases; bases with no gene match: 7. The CDR3 spells CAGAGQGQETQYF. DNA for the CDR3: TGTGCCGGAGCGGGGCAGGGCCAAGAGACCCAGTACTTC.

This rearrangement joins TRBV7-6 to TRBJ2-5, with D perhaps TRBD2 (6 bases). V dropped 5 bases and J dropped 1 base, with 14 bases sitting between them. Germline CDR1 is SGHVS and CDR2 is FNYEAQ. The length of the CDR3 is 15 residues. The DNA of the CDR3 is TGTGCCAGCAGCCTCCGCGCCGGGGGCCAAGAGACCCAGTACTTC. Protein sequence: CASSLRAGGQETQYF.

V usage is TRBV5-1 and J usage is TRBJ1-1, with TRBD1 matching over 9 bases. The CDR3 extends over 15 amino acids. Losses at the gene ends were 0 bases for V and 3 bases for J; bases not matched to a gene: 3. Germline V gene data show CDR1 as SGHRS and CDR2 as YFSETQ. CDR3 residues: CASSLGRTGDTEAFF. The CDR3 nucleotides are TGCGCCAGCAGCTTGGGGCGGACAGGGGACACTGAAGCTTTCTTT.

The genes are TRBV9 and TRBJ1-1; 8 nucleotides align to TRBD1. V lost 5 bases to trimming and J lost 2 bases; unmatched junction nucleotides: 8. The CDR3 extends over 15 amino acids. CDR1 is SGDLS and CDR2 is YYNGEE in the germline V gene. The CDR3 here is CASRAHSGGNTEAFF. Here the CDR3 DNA reads TGTGCCAGCAGGGCACACTCAGGGGGCAACACTGAAGCTTTCTTT.

The chain employs TRBV19 and TRBJ1-1; 9 nucleotides align to TRBD1. The CDR3 extends over 15 amino acids. Germline values: CDR1 LNHDA, CDR2 SQIVND (reference sequence). The V gene end was trimmed by 5 bases and the J gene end by 5 bases; junction bases not matched to a gene: 9. The CDR3 DNA reads TGTGCCAGTAGTCTAAGGACAGGGGCAGCAACTGAAGCTTTCTTT. Translated, it gives CASSLRTGAATEAFF.

This chain joins TRBV19 and TRBJ2-3; tentative D call: TRBD1 (6 bases). Germline CDR1 and CDR2: LNHDA and SQIVND (reference sequence). This CDR3 has 12 residues. V was pared by 5 bases and J by 6 bases, with 9 bases between. CDR3 coding DNA: TGTGCCAGTAGTGTACAGGGTGATACGCAGTATTTT. Its protein is CASSVQGDTQYF.

The chain joins TRBV19 to TRBJ1-1; D gene unclear. This CDR3 is 14 amino acids long. V was cut by 3 bases and J by 2 bases, with 10 bases left in between. CDR1 and CDR2 (germline): LNHDA, SQIVND (reference sequence). CDR3 protein: CASSIKAFNTEAFF. In DNA, the CDR3 is TGTGCCAGTAGTATCAAAGCCTTTAACACTGAAGCTTTCTTT.

CDR3: CASSAPGSNQPQHF. For the CDR3, the DNA is TGTGCCAGCAGCGCACCAGGTAGCAATCAGCCCCAGCATTTT. This sequence joins TRBV9 and TRBJ1-5; D remains ambiguous. Germline-derived CDR1 and CDR2 are SGDLS and YYNGEE. The CDR3 sequence is 14 residues long. V dropped 3 bases and J dropped 0 bases, with 7 bases sitting between them.

The V and J genes are TRBV27 and TRBJ2-2; D remains unclear. Trimming cost V 5 bases and J 0 bases, with 4 bases left between them. The CDR3 has 13 residues. Germline values: CDR1 MNHEY, CDR2 SMNVEV (reference sequence). The CDR3 DNA reads TGTGCCAGCAGTCCTACGAACACCGGGGAGCTGTTTTTT. It translates to CASSPTNTGELFF.

V is TRBV4-3 and J is TRBJ1-1; no clear D. The CDR3 is 15 residues long. Trimming removed 0 bases at V and 2 bases at J, with 10 bases between. Germline V gives CDR1 LGHNA, CDR2 YSLEER. CDR3 residues: CASSQDAVDNTEAFF. DNA of the CDR3: TGCGCCAGCAGCCAAGATGCGGTGGATAACACTGAAGCTTTCTTT.

J is TRBJ2-7 and V is TRBV27; possibly TRBD1 for D (6 bases). V lost 5 bases and J lost 2, with 13 bases in between. CDR1 and CDR2 from the germline V gene are MNHEY and SMNVEV (reference sequence). CDR3 size: 14 residues. In DNA, the CDR3 is TGTGCCAGCAGTCTACTTGGACAGCCCTACGAGCAGTACTTC. Translated, it gives CASSLLGQPYEQYF.

V is TRBV18 and J is TRBJ1-5; a possible D gene is TRBD1 (6 bases). CDR1 KGHSH and CDR2 LQKENI come from the germline V gene. The CDR3 is 14 residues long. The ends were cut back, 5 bases at V and 4 bases at J, with 12 bases in the middle. CDR3: CASSSGTPNQPQHF. CDR3 coding DNA: TGTGCCAGCTCATCCGGGACACCAAATCAGCCCCAGCATTTT.

V usage is TRBV5-4 and J usage is TRBJ2-7; 10 nucleotides line up with TRBD1. The CDR3 spans 14 residues. V dropped 5 bases and J dropped 1; count of bases not matched to a gene: 3. Per germline, CDR1 SGHNT and CDR2 YYREEE (reference sequence). The CDR3 nucleotides are TGTGCCAGCAGACGGGACAGGGGTTCCTACGAGCAGTACTTC. Translated, it gives CASRRDRGSYEQYF.

The V and J genes are TRBV7-9 and TRBJ1-1; D is undetermined. CDR1 is SEHNR, CDR2 FQNEAQ, per germline (reference sequence). V was pared by 5 bases and J by 3 bases, with 7 bases between. The CDR3 is 12 amino acids. CDR3 nucleotides: TGTGCCAGCAGCCGAGAGTACACTGAAGCTTTCTTT. Protein product: CASSREYTEAFF.

V usage is TRBV2 and J usage is TRBJ2-6; D possibly corresponds to TRBD2 (6 bases). V dropped 4 bases and J dropped 4 bases, with 11 bases sitting between them. Germline V CDR1 and CDR2: SNHLY, FYNNEI. The CDR3 is 15 residues long. CDR3 protein: CASSGGVYGANVLTF. The CDR3 coding sequence is TGTGCCAGCAGTGGGGGGGTATACGGGGCCAACGTCCTGACTTTC.

This chain connects TRBV12-5 to TRBJ2-1; 8 nucleotides agree with TRBD2. From germline, CDR1 is LGHNT and CDR2 FRNRAP. The CDR3 totals 14 residues. V trimming: 6 bases; J trimming: 9 bases; junction bases outside the gene matches: 10. Here the CDR3 reads CASGPIGRGAEQFF. As DNA, the CDR3 is TGTGCTAGTGGCCCCATCGGGCGGGGGGCTGAGCAGTTCTTC.

The gene calls are TRBV29-1 and TRBJ2-2; no reliable D call. CDR1 is SQVTM and CDR2 is ANQGSEA in the germline V gene. This CDR3 is built from 13 residues. Trimming removed 7 bases at V and 0 bases at J, with 9 bases between. CDR3 in amino acids: CSATDANTGELFF. CDR3 DNA: TGCAGCGCCACAGACGCGAACACCGGGGAGCTGTTTTTT.

The chain carries TRBV6-1 and TRBJ2-7; 8 positions match TRBD2. V dropped 4 bases and J dropped 3; count of bases not matched to a gene: 5. The CDR3 is 14 amino acids. Germline V gives CDR1 MNHNS, CDR2 SASEGT. CDR3 sequence: CASSVAGGGYEQYV. CDR3 coding DNA: TGTGCCAGCAGTGTGGCGGGGGGTGGCTACGAGCAGTACGTC.

This chain uses TRBV5-4 with TRBJ2-3, with TRBD1 matching 10 bases. V trimming: 5 bases; J trimming: 3 bases; junction bases outside the gene matches: 6. The CDR3 has 15 amino acids. Per germline, CDR1 SGHNT and CDR2 YYREEE (reference sequence). The CDR3 bases are TGTGCCAGCAGTCCGACAGGGGGCGCGACAGATACGCAGTATTTT. This gives the protein CASSPTGGATDTQYF.

The rearrangement joins TRBV4-2 to TRBJ1-5; D not resolved. This CDR3 spans 17 amino acids. Germline V gene sequence: CDR1 LGHNA, CDR2 YNFKEQ. The V and J ends lost 0 bases and 1 base respectively, with 13 bases between them. This chain's CDR3 is CASSQDLLAESNQPQHF. In nucleotides, the CDR3 is TGTGCCAGCAGCCAAGATCTATTGGCGGAAAGCAATCAGCCCCAGCATTTT.

The chain combines TRBV6-5 with TRBJ2-5; 7 nucleotides agree with TRBD2. The CDR3 runs 14 residues. Germline assignment: CDR1 MNHEY and CDR2 SVGAGI. J was trimmed by 1 base and V by 5 bases; bases with no gene match: 4. The CDR3 nucleotides read TGTGCCAGCAGTCGGGGACTACTCCAAGAGACCCAGTACTTC. Translated, it gives CASSRGLLQETQYF.